The present TCR beta chain was sequenced within a study of blood T cell repertoires in COVID-19. About the research overall: PBMCs, B-cell-depleted T cells, or T cells provided the cDNA or gDNA that made up the material.

In Cohort 3, a recovered donor had either two negative PCRs, clearance, or symptom resolution. TCRdb keeps only in-frame clones here, not all; method: immunoSEQ multiplex PCR. The data hold some 220,000 clones, with roughly 90% observed a single time. The CDR3 runs 13 residues. The germline gives CDR1 GTSNPN, CDR2 SVGIG (reference sequence). The J segment lost 6 bases and the V segment lost 6 bases, leaving 5 bases of the junction unmatched. The rearrangement joins TRBV30 to TRBJ1-1, with 12 nucleotides matching TRBD1. The clonotype comes from a woman aged 25 to 39 who had recovered from COVID-19. What was sequenced was PBMCs or T cells enriched from blood (not recorded which). This chain's CDR3 is CACPGQGASEAFF. In DNA form, the CDR3 reads TGTGCCTGTCCGGGACAGGGGGCTTCTGAAGCTTTCTTT.